This entry lists 4 T cell receptor beta chains sequenced from one sample in a study of blood T cell repertoires in COVID-19. Assay: immunoSEQ multiplex PCR; the TCRdb copy retains only in-frame clones and omits some. The repertoire holds tens of thousands of clones, with 80% to 90% as singletons. The sequencing sample was made of peripheral blood. Receptors were obtained from a woman aged 80 or older with active or convalescent COVID-19.

The V call is TRBV5-1, the J call TRBJ2-7; TRBD1 might be the D (6 bases). Germline CDR1 reads SGHRS; CDR2 reads YFSETQ. This CDR3 has 16 amino acids. The V end was cut by 6 bases, the J end by 2 bases, with 21 bases between. CDR3 in amino acids: CASTLTYRAGAYEQYF. CDR3 nucleotides: TGCGCCAGCACCCTAACCTACAGGGCAGGGGCCTACGAGCAGTACTTC.

A few counts support this clone. The chain links TRBV6-5 to TRBJ2-7; D possibly corresponds to TRBD1 (6 bases). With 2 bases removed from V and 3 bases from J, the gap between germline ends came to 11 bases. The germline V gene encodes CDR1 MNHEY and CDR2 SVGAGI. The CDR3 spans 14 residues. The CDR3 is CASSYATGNYEQYF. In DNA form, the CDR3 reads TGTGCCAGCAGTTACGCTACAGGGAACTACGAGCAGTACTTC.

The V gene is TRBV12-5, the J gene TRBJ1-1; a weak D match, TRBD1 (5 bases). The CDR3 contains 16 residues. The V gene's germline CDR1 is LGHNT and CDR2 FRNRAP. Trimming stripped 4 bases from V and 1 base from J, with 16 bases between. CDR3 sequence: CASGSPSSTGNTEAFF. CDR3 sequence (DNA): TGTGCTAGTGGTTCGCCCTCGTCTACAGGGAACACTGAAGCTTTCTTT.

The J gene is TRBJ2-5, the V gene TRBV10-3, with 7 bases fitting TRBD2. The germline CDR1 and CDR2 sequences are ENHRY and SYGVKD. This CDR3 comprises 15 residues. V lost 3 bases and J lost 3; bases outside the gene matches: 7. This CDR3 reads CAISDWEGKEETQYF. Here the CDR3 DNA reads TGTGCCATCAGTGACTGGGAGGGGAAGGAAGAGACCCAGTACTTC.